These 32 T cell receptor beta chains originate from one sample sequenced in a study of blood T cell repertoires in COVID-19. TCRdb's table, derived via immunoSEQ multiplex PCR, lists solely in-frame clones and lacks some. Of approximately 200,000 clones in the sample, over 75% were seen once. The source material was PBMCs or T cells enriched from blood (not recorded which). All receptors derive from a middle-aged woman with acute COVID-19.

This clone was seen a handful of times. The DNA of the CDR3 is TGTGCCAGCAGCTTCCTCGCAGGACTGAATGAAAAACTGTTTTTT. Amino acid sequence: CASSFLAGLNEKLFF. J is TRBJ1-4 and V is TRBV5-6, with D hard to call. Trimming removed 2 bases at V and 5 bases at J, with 13 bases between. Germline V gives CDR1 SGHDT, CDR2 YYEEEE. This CDR3 contains 15 residues.

The chain employs TRBV9 and TRBJ1-6; TRBD1 might be the D (6 bases). The CDR3 covers 15 residues. With 6 bases removed from V and 5 bases from J, the gap between germline ends came to 15 bases. CDR1 is SGDLS, CDR2 YYNGEE, per germline. CDR3 in DNA: TGTGCCAGCACCAATTCACAGGGAAATAATTCACCCCTCCACTTT. Translated: CASTNSQGNNSPLHF.

The rearrangement joins TRBV6-6 to TRBJ1-2; TRBD1 agrees at 8 bases. V was clipped by 5 bases and J by 8 bases; unmatched bases: 10. CDR1 is MNHNY, CDR2 SVGAGI, per germline (reference sequence). This CDR3 is built from 14 residues. The CDR3 spells CASSQDRAGGGYTF. In DNA form, the CDR3 reads TGTGCCAGCAGTCAGGACAGGGCTGGTGGGGGCTACACCTTC.

The rearrangement uses TRBV9 and TRBJ1-2; the D gene is possibly TRBD1 (6 bases). Germline CDR1 and CDR2: SGDLS and YYNGEE. Trimming stripped 3 bases from V and 3 bases from J, with 9 bases between. The CDR3 is 13 residues long. The CDR3 sequence: CASSEGVDYGYTF. CDR3 sequence (DNA): TGTGCCAGCAGCGAGGGGGTCGACTATGGCTACACCTTC.

This clone has just one count. The chain links TRBV7-2 to TRBJ2-7; tentatively, D is TRBD2 (5 bases). This CDR3 has 12 residues. The ends were cut back, 1 base at V and 7 bases at J, with 8 bases in the middle. The germline CDR1 and CDR2 sequences are SGHTA and FQGNSA. CDR3 in amino acids: CASSLGRLEQYF. The CDR3 region has the DNA TGTGCCAGCAGCTTAGGGCGACTAGAGCAGTACTTC.

The chain is built from TRBV28 and TRBJ1-2; 8 nucleotides match TRBD1. The germline gives CDR1 MDHEN, CDR2 SYDVKM. This CDR3 spans 16 amino acids. The ends lost 3 bases at V and 4 bases at J; junction bases unmatched: 10. This CDR3 is CASSFLEGQGPYGYTF. The CDR3 bases are TGTGCCAGCAGTTTTTTGGAAGGACAGGGACCCTATGGCTACACCTTC.

This chain uses TRBV19 with TRBJ1-6, with no clear D. The CDR3 covers 16 residues. The germline V gene has CDR1 LNHDA and CDR2 SQIVND (reference sequence). V lost 5 bases and J 0 bases, leaving 11 bases between the germline ends. CDR3 in amino acids: CASSVDGSSYNSPLHF. CDR3 nucleotides: TGTGCCAGTAGTGTTGACGGGAGCTCCTATAATTCACCCCTCCACTTT. The complete variable domain, with remaining parts taken from reference TRBV19 and TRBJ1-6, reads DGGITQSPKYLFRKEGQNVTLSCEQNLNHDAMYWYRQDPGQGLRLIYYSQIVNDFQKGDIAEGYSVSREKKESFPLTVTSAQKNPTAFYLCASSVDGSSYNSPLHFGNGTRLTVT.

V usage is TRBV7-9 and J usage is TRBJ2-1, with a possible D match to TRBD2 (6 bases). There are 16 residues in the CDR3. CDR1 and CDR2 (germline): SEHNR, FQNEAQ (reference sequence). V gave up 5 bases and J gave up 0 bases, with 14 bases separating them. CDR3 DNA: TGTGCCAGCAGCCCTTCGGCGGGAACCTCCTACAATGAGCAGTTCTTC. Its translation: CASSPSAGTSYNEQFF.

The chain couples TRBV7-3 to TRBJ2-3; 10 bases match TRBD2. With 5 bases clipped from V and 0 bases from J, the junction kept 5 bases outside the gene matches. The length of the CDR3 is 16 residues. Germline loops: CDR1 SGHTA, CDR2 FQGTGA. The DNA of the CDR3 is TGTGCCAGCAGCCCAGGGACTAGCGCTAGCACAGATACGCAGTATTTT. Amino acid sequence: CASSPGTSASTDTQYF.

The gene calls are TRBV2 and TRBJ1-4; 12 nucleotides agree with TRBD1. Germline CDR1 SNHLY, CDR2 FYNNEI. The CDR3 spans 17 residues. After removal of 8 bases from V and 7 bases from J, the junction contained 14 bases not matched to a gene. CDR3 sequence (DNA): TGTGCCAGCCGAACGACTGGGACAGGGGGCGGGCGTGAAAAACTGTTTTTT. Protein product: CASRTTGTGGGREKLFF.

The chain combines TRBV7-3 with TRBJ2-5; D gene unclear. Trimming took off 2 bases at V and 0 bases at J, with 7 bases between the two ends. This CDR3 is built from 14 residues. Germline lookup yields CDR1 SGHTA and CDR2 FQGTGA. The CDR3, as DNA: TGTGCCAGCAGCTTACTCGGTTACCAAGAGACCCAGTACTTC. It specifies CASSLLGYQETQYF.

This sequence joins TRBV9 and TRBJ2-5; perhaps TRBD2 as D (5 bases). Germline CDR1 reads SGDLS; CDR2 reads YYNGEE. This CDR3 region has 18 residues. V was pared by 0 bases and J by 5 bases, with 23 bases between. The CDR3 loop is CASSVGGVWGLGRETQYF. In DNA, the CDR3 is TGTGCCAGCAGCGTAGGGGGAGTGTGGGGTCTCGGAAGGGAGACCCAGTACTTC.

The chain links TRBV18 to TRBJ2-7, with 9 bases identical to TRBD1. Germline CDR1 is KGHSH and CDR2 is LQKENI. The CDR3 sequence is 15 residues long. V shed 3 bases and J 3 bases; nucleotides not matched to a gene: 6. The CDR3 nucleotides are TGTGCCAGCTCACCCGGAGGGGACAGGGTCTACGAGCAGTACTTC. Translated: CASSPGGDRVYEQYF.

This chain uses TRBV7-2 with TRBJ1-4, with TRBD1 as a possible D gene (6 bases). Trimming left V 0 bases short and J 8 bases short, with 13 bases between. This CDR3 region has 15 residues. From germline, CDR1 is SGHTA and CDR2 FQGNSA. The CDR3 spells CASSLAQGLGEKLFF. The CDR3 DNA is TGTGCCAGCAGCTTAGCGCAGGGGTTAGGGGAAAAACTGTTTTTT.

The rearrangement uses TRBV7-2 and TRBJ2-1; TRBD2 matches 12 bases. The CDR3 consists of 15 residues. The V and J ends lost 0 bases and 10 bases, in that order; junction bases with no gene match: 4. Germline V lookup: CDR1 SGHTA, CDR2 FQGNSA. The CDR3, as DNA: TGTGCCAGCAGCTTAGCGGCTAGCGGGAGGGGGGAGCAGTTCTTC. Translated: CASSLAASGRGEQFF. Looking up the rest from reference TRBV7-2 and TRBJ2-1 gives the full variable domain: GAGVSQSPSNKVTEKGKDVELRCDPISGHTALYWYRQSLGQGLEFLIYFQGNSAPDKSGLPSDRFSAERTGGSVSTLTIQRTQQEDSAVYLCASSLAASGRGEQFFGPGTRLTVL.

The CDR3 protein is CSVSSGTGYYEQYF. In DNA, the CDR3 is TGCAGCGTTAGCTCCGGGACAGGCTACTACGAGCAGTACTTC. This chain connects TRBV29-1 to TRBJ2-7, with TRBD1 matching over 8 bases. The ends lost 5 bases at V and 3 bases at J; junction bases unmatched: 9. This CDR3 contains 14 residues. The V gene's germline CDR1 is SQVTM and CDR2 ANQGSEA.

The chain employs TRBV19 and TRBJ2-5; D is perhaps TRBD2 (5 bases). From germline, CDR1 is LNHDA and CDR2 SQIVND (reference sequence). The germline V and J ends were trimmed by 7 bases and 3 bases, with 9 bases remaining between them. This CDR3 contains 12 residues. CDR3 DNA: TGTGCCAGTACCGAGGGAGAAGAGACCCAGTACTTC. Protein: CASTEGEETQYF.

The chain recombines TRBV7-2 with TRBJ2-1, with 10 bases that match TRBD2. V was pared by 5 bases and J by 7 bases, with 5 bases of the junction left unmatched. Looked up from germline, CDR1 is SGHTA and CDR2 is FQGNSA. The CDR3 runs to 14 residues. CDR3 amino acids: CASSASGRWNEQFF. The DNA for the CDR3 is TGTGCCAGCAGCGCTAGCGGGAGATGGAATGAGCAGTTCTTC.

The chain combines TRBV27 with TRBJ1-1, with D hard to call. V lost 4 bases to trimming and J lost 4 bases, with 16 bases between them. CDR1 MNHEY and CDR2 SMNVEV come from the germline V gene (reference sequence). This CDR3 region has 15 residues. CDR3: CASSSSMGRATEAFF. CDR3 DNA sequence: TGTGCCAGCAGTTCCTCGATGGGGAGAGCCACTGAAGCTTTCTTT.

The chain is built from TRBV3-1 (or the pseudogene TRBV3-2) and TRBJ1-4; the D gene is possibly TRBD1 (5 bases). V lost 4 bases and J lost 12, with 18 bases in between. Germline values: CDR1 LGHDT, CDR2 YNNKEL (reference sequence). The CDR3 sequence is 14 residues long. This chain's CDR3 is CASSLIRDRLELFF. In DNA form, the CDR3 reads TGTGCCAGCAGCCTAATCCGTGACAGACTCGAACTGTTTTTT.

The chain has TRBV5-4 and TRBJ2-1; possible D gene TRBD2, 6 bases. The V end lost 4 bases, the J end lost 6 bases, and 11 bases lay between the germline ends. This CDR3 contains 13 residues. The germline V gene has CDR1 SGHNT and CDR2 YYREEE (reference sequence). CDR3 sequence (DNA): TGTGCCAGCAGCCCCGGGGGTGGCAATGAGCAGTTCTTC. The encoded protein is CASSPGGGNEQFF.

As for this clone: Different DNA sequences within this sample yield the same CDR3. The J gene is TRBJ1-1, the V gene TRBV28; TRBD1 agrees at 7 bases. The CDR3 is 14 amino acids. V shed 5 bases, J shed 4 bases, and the junction held 7 bases outside the gene matches. CDR1 and CDR2 (germline): MDHEN, SYDVKM. CDR3 sequence reads: CASSMTGSGTEAFF. CDR3 in DNA: TGTGCCAGCAGTATGACAGGGTCGGGCACTGAAGCTTTCTTT.

This clone was counted once. The chain couples TRBV28 to TRBJ2-5, with TRBD1 identical over 7 bases. V shed 2 bases and J 5 bases; nucleotides not matched to a gene: 20. In germline, CDR1 is MDHEN, CDR2 SYDVKM. This CDR3 region has 19 residues. CDR3 amino acids: CASSLGGLIIDRVAETQYF. The DNA of the CDR3 is TGTGCCAGCAGTTTAGGAGGATTAATTATAGACAGGGTAGCGGAGACCCAGTACTTC.

This clone was counted ten times or more. The V and J genes are TRBV7-9 and TRBJ2-3; 7 bases map to TRBD2. Germline V gene lookup returns CDR1 SEHNR and CDR2 FQNEAQ (reference sequence). The trim removed 5 bases at V and 0 bases at J, leaving 8 bases unmatched. CDR3 size: 16 residues. The CDR3 nucleotides are TGTGCCAGCAGCCCAACGGGGGGACTGAGCACAGATACGCAGTATTTT. Translating gives CASSPTGGLSTDTQYF.

This chain uses TRBV6-5 with TRBJ2-7, with 7 positions matching TRBD2. This CDR3 is 15 amino acids long. In germline, CDR1 is MNHEY, CDR2 SVGAGI. J gave up 4 bases and V 7 bases, and 13 bases lay outside the gene matches. CDR3 DNA: TGTGCCAGCACCGCCATAGCGGGTCGCCCTTACGAGCAGTACTTC. Its translation: CASTAIAGRPYEQYF.

This chain uses TRBV6-5 with TRBJ1-1, with D perhaps matching TRBD1 (5 bases). The V gene's germline CDR1 is MNHEY and CDR2 SVGAGI. The V and J ends lost 6 bases and 2 bases respectively, with 13 bases between them. This CDR3 comprises 14 residues. Here the CDR3 DNA reads TGTGCCAGCAGGACCCTCGGGGGAAACACTGAAGCTTTCTTT. As protein: CASRTLGGNTEAFF.

J is TRBJ2-5 and V is TRBV7-8; 7 bases map to TRBD2. The V gene end was trimmed by 5 bases and the J gene end by 3 bases; junction bases not matched to a gene: 3. Germline V gene sequence: CDR1 SGHVS, CDR2 FQNEAQ. CDR3 size: 13 residues. The CDR3 spells CASSRGREETQYF. DNA of the CDR3: TGTGCCAGCAGCCGGGGGAGGGAAGAGACCCAGTACTTC.

This clone occurred a few times. The chain links TRBV28 to TRBJ2-7, with D hard to call. V was clipped by 6 bases and J by 3 bases, with 9 bases between them. The CDR3 is made up of 12 amino acids. The germline V gene encodes CDR1 MDHEN and CDR2 SYDVKM. The CDR3 sequence is CASSLRSYEQYF. CDR3 sequence (DNA): TGTGCCAGCAGCCTGAGGAGCTACGAGCAGTACTTC. Full variable domain (outside the CDR3, taken from reference TRBV28 and TRBJ2-7): DVKVTQSSRYLVKRTGEKVFLECVQDMDHENMFWYRQDPGLGLRLIYFSYDVKMKEKGDIPEGYSVSREKKERFSLILESASTNQTSMYLCASSLRSYEQYFGPGTRLTVT.

This chain uses TRBV5-4 with TRBJ1-4; no firm D call. V lost 4 bases and J lost 8, with 15 bases in between. The length of the CDR3 is 14 residues. Germline values: CDR1 SGHNT, CDR2 YYREEE (reference sequence). As DNA, the CDR3 is TGTGCCAGCAGCACTGGACGCCGGGAAGAAAAACTGTTTTTT. Protein sequence: CASSTGRREEKLFF.

This clone was observed a single time. The chain combines TRBV7-2 with TRBJ2-3, with unresolved D. CDR1 SGHTA and CDR2 FQGNSA come from the germline V gene. The CDR3 spans 13 residues. V lost 1 base and J lost 6, with 8 bases in between. DNA for the CDR3: TGTGCCAGCAGCTTAGAGCGACGGGATACGCAGTATTTT. Translating it yields CASSLERRDTQYF. The complete variable domain, with remaining parts taken from reference TRBV7-2 and TRBJ2-3, reads GAGVSQSPSNKVTEKGKDVELRCDPISGHTALYWYRQSLGQGLEFLIYFQGNSAPDKSGLPSDRFSAERTGGSVSTLTIQRTQQEDSAVYLCASSLERRDTQYFGPGTRLTVL.

This chain uses TRBV20-1 with TRBJ2-1; D is possibly TRBD2 (6 bases). V was shortened by 4 bases and J by 0 bases, with 13 bases between the two germline ends. Per germline, CDR1 DFQATT and CDR2 SNEGSKA (reference sequence). The CDR3 consists of 15 residues. Here the CDR3 reads CSANDGGSSYNEQFF. The CDR3 DNA follows: TGCAGTGCTAATGACGGGGGTAGCTCCTACAATGAGCAGTTCTTC.

V and J are TRBV6-5 and TRBJ2-7; 11 bases are shared with TRBD2. Germline V gene lookup returns CDR1 MNHEY and CDR2 SVGAGI. This CDR3 region has 14 residues. Germline trimming cut 4 bases from V and 7 bases from J; bases unmatched to any gene: 6. For the CDR3, the DNA is TGTGCCAGCAGTTTAACTAGCGGGAGTACAGAGCAGTACTTC. Protein: CASSLTSGSTEQYF.